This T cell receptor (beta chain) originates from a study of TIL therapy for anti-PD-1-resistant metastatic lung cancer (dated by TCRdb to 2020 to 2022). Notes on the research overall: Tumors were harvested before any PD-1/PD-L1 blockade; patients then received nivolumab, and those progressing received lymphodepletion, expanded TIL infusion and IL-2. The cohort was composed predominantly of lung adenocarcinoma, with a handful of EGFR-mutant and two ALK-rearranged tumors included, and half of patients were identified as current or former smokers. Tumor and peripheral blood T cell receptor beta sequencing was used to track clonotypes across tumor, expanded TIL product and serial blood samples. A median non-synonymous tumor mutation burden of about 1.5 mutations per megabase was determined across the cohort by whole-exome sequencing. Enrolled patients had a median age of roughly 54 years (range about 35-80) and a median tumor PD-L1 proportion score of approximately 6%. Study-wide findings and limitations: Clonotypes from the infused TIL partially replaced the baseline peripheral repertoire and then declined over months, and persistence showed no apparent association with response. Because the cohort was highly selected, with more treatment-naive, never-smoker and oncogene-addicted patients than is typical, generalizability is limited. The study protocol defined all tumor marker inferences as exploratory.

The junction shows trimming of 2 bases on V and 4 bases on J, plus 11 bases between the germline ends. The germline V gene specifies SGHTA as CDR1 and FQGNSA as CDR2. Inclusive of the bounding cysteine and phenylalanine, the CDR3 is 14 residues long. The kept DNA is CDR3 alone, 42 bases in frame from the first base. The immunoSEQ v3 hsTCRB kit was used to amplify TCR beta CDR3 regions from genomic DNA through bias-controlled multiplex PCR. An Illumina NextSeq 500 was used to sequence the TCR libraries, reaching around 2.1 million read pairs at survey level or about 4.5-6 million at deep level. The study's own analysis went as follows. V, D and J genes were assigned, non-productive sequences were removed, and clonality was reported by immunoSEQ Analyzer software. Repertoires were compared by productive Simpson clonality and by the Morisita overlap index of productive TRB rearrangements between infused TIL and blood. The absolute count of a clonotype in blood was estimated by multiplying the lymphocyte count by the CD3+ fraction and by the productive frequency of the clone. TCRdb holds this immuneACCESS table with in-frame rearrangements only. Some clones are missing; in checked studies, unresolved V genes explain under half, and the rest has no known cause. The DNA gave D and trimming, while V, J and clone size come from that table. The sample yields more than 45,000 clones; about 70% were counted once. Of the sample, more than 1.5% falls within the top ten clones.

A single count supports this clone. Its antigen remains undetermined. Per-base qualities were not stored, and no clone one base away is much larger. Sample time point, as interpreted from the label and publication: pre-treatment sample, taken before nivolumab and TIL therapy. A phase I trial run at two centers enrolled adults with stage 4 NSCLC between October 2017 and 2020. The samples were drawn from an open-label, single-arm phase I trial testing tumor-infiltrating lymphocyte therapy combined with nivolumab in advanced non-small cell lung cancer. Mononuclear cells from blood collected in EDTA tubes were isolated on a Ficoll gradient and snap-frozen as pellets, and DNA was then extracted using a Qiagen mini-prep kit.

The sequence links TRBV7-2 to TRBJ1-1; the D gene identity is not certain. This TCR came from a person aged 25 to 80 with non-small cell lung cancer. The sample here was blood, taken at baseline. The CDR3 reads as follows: CASSLMRGGTEAFF. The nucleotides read TGTGCCAGCAGCTTAATGCGGGGAGGCACTGAAGCTTTCTTT.